A selection of T cell receptor beta chains follows, all from one sample in a study of T cell responses to AZD1222 COVID-19 vaccine. TCRdb's copy holds only in-frame clones and misses some; the assay was immunoSEQ multiplex PCR. The sample records 140,000 to 150,000 clones, roughly nine tenths being singletons. Sequences were derived from peripheral blood, sampled on day 0 of AZD1222 vaccination. The source is an adult in good health. CDR3s include the opening cysteine and the closing phenylalanine or tryptophan. A D gene is named only where the DNA matches it firmly. Size tells how often a clone was seen (once, few, many) or the class of an expanded clone, and some rows leave it out.

v_gene: TRBV12-3/TRBV12-4; d_gene: .; abundance: .; j_gene: TRBJ2-7; CDR3nt: TGTGCCAGCAGTTTAGAGACACTCTACGAGCAGTACTTC; CDR3aa: CASSLETLYEQYF
v_gene: TRBV7-3; d_gene: .; abundance: .; j_gene: TRBJ1-1; CDR3nt: TGTGCCAGCAGCTTAAGAGGCCGACAGATCGCGGGCGGAATGAACACTGAAGCTTTCTTT; CDR3aa: CASSLRGRQIAGGMNTEAFF
v_gene: TRBV14; d_gene: TRBD2; abundance: .; j_gene: TRBJ2-1; CDR3nt: TGTGCCAGCAGCCCCGGACTAGCGCATTACAATGAGCAGTTCTTC; CDR3aa: CASSPGLAHYNEQFF
v_gene: TRBV2; d_gene: TRBD1; abundance: .; j_gene: TRBJ1-2; CDR3nt: TGTGCCAGCGTACTCACAGGGGAAGAGTATGGCTACACCTTC; CDR3aa: CASVLTGEEYGYTF
v_gene: TRBV6-5; d_gene: .; abundance: .; j_gene: TRBJ2-2; CDR3nt: TGTGCCAGCAAACGGGGACATTCCACCGGGGAGCTGTTTTTT; CDR3aa: CASKRGHSTGELFF
v_gene: TRBV30; d_gene: .; abundance: .; j_gene: TRBJ1-1; CDR3nt: TGTGCCTGGAGTCACCCTTCCGGGGGGGACACTGAAGCTTTCTTT; CDR3aa: CAWSHPSGGDTEAFF
v_gene: TRBV6-2/TRBV6-3; d_gene: .; abundance: .; j_gene: TRBJ2-1; CDR3nt: TGTGCCAGCAGTTACGGGATGGGGGTTTACAATGAGCAGTTCTTC; CDR3aa: CASSYGMGVYNEQFF
v_gene: TRBV5-1; d_gene: TRBD2; abundance: .; j_gene: TRBJ2-1; CDR3nt: TGCGCCAGCAGCCCCCTAGCGGGAGGGTTTTGGGACAATGAGCAGTTCTTC; CDR3aa: CASSPLAGGFWDNEQFF
v_gene: TRBV7-2; d_gene: TRBD1; abundance: .; j_gene: TRBJ1-4; CDR3nt: TGTGCCAGCAGCCTCGGGACAGGGGTCGAAAAACTGTTTTTT; CDR3aa: CASSLGTGVEKLFF
v_gene: TRBV2; d_gene: .; abundance: .; j_gene: TRBJ1-1; CDR3nt: TGTGCCAGCAGAGCAGGGGCCCTCTTGAACACTGAAGCTTTCTTT; CDR3aa: CASRAGALLNTEAFF
v_gene: TRBV2; d_gene: .; abundance: .; j_gene: TRBJ1-4; CDR3nt: TGTGCCAGCAGCGAAAGCCTGGGGGCAACTAATGAAAAACTGTTTTTT; CDR3aa: CASSESLGATNEKLFF
v_gene: TRBV6-5; d_gene: .; abundance: .; j_gene: TRBJ2-1; CDR3nt: TGTGCCCTCAGCGGGCGAACCTACAATGAGCAGTTCTTC; CDR3aa: CALSGRTYNEQFF
v_gene: TRBV7-9; d_gene: TRBD2; abundance: .; j_gene: TRBJ2-2; CDR3nt: TGTGCCAGCAGCAGGACTAGCGGAACCAACACCGGGGAGCTGTTTTTT; CDR3aa: CASSRTSGTNTGELFF
v_gene: TRBV14; d_gene: .; abundance: .; j_gene: TRBJ2-5; CDR3nt: TGTGCCAGCAGCCAAGTAGGGGGGTCGACCCAGTACTTC; CDR3aa: CASSQVGGSTQYF
v_gene: TRBV4-3; d_gene: .; abundance: once; j_gene: TRBJ2-1; CDR3nt: TGCGCCAGCAGCCAAGATCTTCCCTACTCGGGCAATGAGCAGTTCTTC; CDR3aa: CASSQDLPYSGNEQFF
v_gene: TRBV7-3; d_gene: TRBD1; abundance: .; j_gene: TRBJ2-1; CDR3nt: TGTGCCAGCAGCTTGGGACAGTTTCTCAATGAGCAGTTCTTC; CDR3aa: CASSLGQFLNEQFF
v_gene: TRBV27; d_gene: .; abundance: .; j_gene: TRBJ1-1; CDR3nt: TGTGCCAGCAGAATAGGTAATATGAACACTGAAGCTTTCTTT; CDR3aa: CASRIGNMNTEAFF
v_gene: TRBV5-6; d_gene: TRBD2; abundance: .; j_gene: TRBJ2-3; CDR3nt: TGTGCCAGCAGCCGGGGAGCGGGACCCCAGGGAGATACGCAGTATTTT; CDR3aa: CASSRGAGPQGDTQYF
v_gene: TRBV4-3; d_gene: TRBD2; abundance: .; j_gene: TRBJ2-1; CDR3nt: TGCGCCAGCAGCCAAGATTGGAGCGGGAGTGGTTTAAATGAGCAGTTCTTC; CDR3aa: CASSQDWSGSGLNEQFF